The 9 T cell receptor beta chains presented below share a single source sample, sequenced in a study of blood T cells in healthy people across ages. Primed by a sample-barcoded 5' primer and a J-beta primer mix, a second PCR proceeded for about 6 to 11 cycles. TCRdb fed the 5' RACE reads into MiXCR, producing one record per CDR3 protein. The sample yields approximately 800,000 distinct CDR3 sequences, roughly 50% seen once. What was sequenced was blood. These receptors all come from a man aged 80 or over in good health.

This clonotype has more than one count but fewer than ten. CDR3 sequence: CSARDTDAGGKETQYF. CDR3 bases: TGCAGTGCTAGAGATACGGACGCGGGGGGCAAAGAGACCCAGTACTTC. V usage is TRBV20-1 and J usage is TRBJ2-5, with 8 bases lining up with TRBD2. Germline-derived CDR1 and CDR2 are DFQATT and SNEGSKA (reference sequence). Unmatched junction bases numbered 9, after V lost 0 bases and J lost 3 bases. CDR3 size: 16 residues.

This chain joins TRBV5-4 and TRBJ2-5; 10 bases align to TRBD1. This CDR3 is 16 amino acids long. Trimming took 3 bases from V and 11 from J; bases not matched to a gene: 16. Germline assignment: CDR1 SGHNT and CDR2 YYREEE (reference sequence). CDR3 sequence reads: CASSSRRDRGGNEQYF. The CDR3 nucleotides are TGTGCCAGCAGCTCGCGGCGGGACAGGGGTGGGAATGAGCAGTACTTC.

This clonotype was detected only a few times. The V gene is TRBV7-3, the J gene TRBJ2-7; D is perhaps TRBD1 or TRBD2 (6 bases each). Trimming took 8 bases from V and 2 from J, leaving 16 bases between them. CDR3 length equals 14 residues. Germline V gene lookup returns CDR1 SGHTA and CDR2 FQGTGA. The CDR3 loop is CASSRQEGPYEQYF. The CDR3 nucleotides are TGTGCCAGCTCGCGACAGGAGGGGCCCTACGAGCAGTACTTC.

The rearrangement uses TRBV4-1 and TRBJ1-2; no clear D. CDR1 is MGHRA and CDR2 is YSYEKL in the germline V gene. This CDR3 has 17 residues. V lost 3 bases and J lost 0, with 17 bases in between. The CDR3 here is CASSQLPGGGTNYGYTF. CDR3 bases: TGCGCCAGCAGCCAGCTCCCCGGTGGCGGAACTAACTATGGCTACACCTTC.

The chain joins TRBV6-6 to TRBJ2-4; 14 bases are shared with TRBD2. The tail of the sequence fits TRBJ2-7 better, so the J call may be wrong. The CDR3 spans 16 residues. CDR1 MNHNY and CDR2 SVGAGI come from the germline V gene (reference sequence). In nucleotides, the CDR3 is TGTGCCAGCAGTAAATCCGGGACTAGCGGGAGTCACGAGCAGTACTTC. Its translation: CASSKSGTSGSHEQYF.

The V call is TRBV5-1, the J call TRBJ2-1, with 13 bases fitting TRBD2. Germline V gives CDR1 SGHRS, CDR2 YFSETQ. Trimming took 4 bases from V and 10 from J; bases not matched to a gene: 8. This CDR3 has 15 residues. In DNA, the CDR3 is TGCGCCAGCAGCGTGGGACTAGCGGGGCCCGCGGAGCAGTTCTTC. Translated, it gives CASSVGLAGPAEQFF.

In its sample, this clonotype was seen a few times. CDR3 nucleotides: TGTGCCAGCAGTTTAAATCTAGCGGGAGGAAAGAGAGATACGCAGTATTTT. Residues: CASSLNLAGGKRDTQYF. V and J are TRBV12-3 or TRBV12-4 and TRBJ2-3; 11 bases are a match to TRBD2. The CDR3 totals 17 residues. Losses at the gene ends were 2 bases for V and 5 bases for J; bases not matched to a gene: 9.

This clonotype was recorded a few times. This chain uses TRBV19 with TRBJ2-7; 8 bases map to TRBD1. V was clipped by 3 bases and J by 1 base; unmatched bases: 5. CDR3 size: 15 residues. Germline CDR1 reads LNHDA; CDR2 reads SQIVND (reference sequence). This CDR3 reads CASSIGQGSSYEQYF. As DNA, the CDR3 is TGTGCCAGTAGTATCGGACAGGGCTCATCCTACGAGCAGTACTTC.

The rearrangement joins TRBV5-1 to TRBJ2-7; TRBD2 matches at 7 bases. Germline values: CDR1 SGHRS, CDR2 YFSETQ. The V and J ends lost 0 bases and 4 bases, in that order; junction bases with no gene match: 10. This CDR3 region has 16 residues. The CDR3 DNA sequence: TGCGCCAGCAGCTTGGGACTGGCGGGAGCGGGGTACGAGCAGTACTTC. Its translation is CASSLGLAGAGYEQYF.